Following are 23 T cell receptor beta chains from one sample sequenced in a study of response to subunit inactivated influenza vaccine. Each CDR3 protein gets one entry after TCRdb re-called the RT-PCR reads with MiXCR. The sample lists 170,000 or so distinct CDR3 sequences, about 10% occurring once. The sequenced sample was CD8+ T cells sorted from PBMCs, obtained roughly 24 months after vaccination. The receptors derive from a man between 50 and 69 years old who received an inactivated influenza vaccine.

This chain connects TRBV20-1 to TRBJ1-1; D is undetermined. With 3 bases removed from V and 0 bases from J, the gap between germline ends came to 8 bases. The length of the CDR3 is 13 residues. Germline values: CDR1 DFQATT, CDR2 SNEGSKA (reference sequence). CDR3 sequence: CSARDRMNTEAFF. CDR3 DNA sequence: TGCAGTGCTAGGGACCGAATGAACACTGAAGCTTTCTTT.

This chain links TRBV4-3 with TRBJ1-2; no clear D. The V gene lost 3 bases and the J gene lost 0 bases, with 11 bases spanning the gap. CDR1 and CDR2 (germline): LGHNA, YSLEER. The CDR3 is 15 residues long. The CDR3 here is CASSHHTEANYGYTF. The CDR3 coding sequence is TGCGCCAGCAGCCATCACACTGAAGCTAACTATGGCTACACCTTC.

This clonotype was found a few times. J is TRBJ2-1 and V is TRBV6-2 or TRBV6-3; perhaps D is TRBD1 or TRBD2 (5 bases each). The CDR3 is made up of 13 amino acids. V lost 2 bases and J 14 bases, leaving 16 bases between the germline ends. CDR1 MNHEY and CDR2 SVGEGT come from the germline V gene. The DNA of the CDR3 is TGTGCCAGCAGTTACACCCCGGGACGAAAGGAGTTCTTC. Protein product: CASSYTPGRKEFF.

This clonotype was counted ten times or more. The chain employs TRBV20-1 and TRBJ2-2; D perhaps matches TRBD2 (6 bases). The V gene's germline CDR1 is DFQATT and CDR2 SNEGSKA (reference sequence). The CDR3 has 16 residues. Trimming cost V 0 bases and J 5 bases, with 16 bases left between them. The CDR3 nucleotides are TGCAGTGCTAGAGATCGGGGACTCGGGGCGACCGGGGAGCTGTTTTTT. Its protein product is CSARDRGLGATGELFF.

The chain recombines TRBV20-1 with TRBJ2-5; D might be TRBD1 (7 bases). The CDR3 length is 14 residues. Germline-derived CDR1 and CDR2 are DFQATT and SNEGSKA (reference sequence). Trimming removed 6 bases at V and 0 bases at J, with 14 bases between. CDR3 nucleotide sequence: TGCAGTGCCGCGGGACAGACCTACCAAGAGACCCAGTACTTC. This encodes CSAAGQTYQETQYF.

A remark on this clonotype: A much bigger clone sits one base away, suggesting this may be a read error. V and J are TRBV20-1 and TRBJ2-3, with 11 bases lining up with TRBD2. The CDR3 is 14 residues long. The germline V gene encodes CDR1 DFQATT and CDR2 SNEGSKA (reference sequence). J gave up 9 bases and V 0 bases, and 5 bases lay outside the gene matches. The CDR3 nucleotides are TGCAGTGCTAGAGATGGGACTAGCGGAGAGACGCAGTATTTT. Protein sequence: CSARDGTSGETQYF.

This sequence joins TRBV27 and TRBJ2-2, with 10 bases aligning to TRBD2. V was clipped by 0 bases and J by 6 bases; unmatched bases: 7. CDR1 and CDR2 (germline): MNHEY, SMNVEV (reference sequence). The CDR3 contains 17 residues. In nucleotides, the CDR3 is TGTGCCAGCAGTTTATCTCTAGCGGGAGACGGCGCCGGGGAGCTGTTTTTT. Its protein product is CASSLSLAGDGAGELFF.

The rearrangement links TRBV4-3 to TRBJ2-1; D is perhaps TRBD2 (6 bases). V dropped 0 bases and J dropped 4 bases, with 10 bases sitting between them. The germline V gene has CDR1 LGHNA and CDR2 YSLEER. The CDR3 totals 15 residues. The chain's CDR3 is CASSQDGSGYNEQFF. In nucleotides, the CDR3 is TGCGCCAGCAGCCAAGACGGTAGCGGTTACAATGAGCAGTTCTTC.

This clonotype was seen a handful of times. The V and J genes are TRBV6-5 and TRBJ2-7; D remains ambiguous. CDR3 length: 16 residues. Trimming left V 0 bases short and J 5 bases short, with 17 bases between. Germline CDR1 is MNHEY and CDR2 is SVGAGI. The CDR3 is CASSYSEAFARHEQYF. CDR3 coding DNA: TGTGCCAGCAGTTACTCCGAGGCCTTCGCGAGGCACGAGCAGTACTTC.

This chain links TRBV9 with TRBJ2-1; D is uncertain. Germline lookup yields CDR1 SGDLS and CDR2 YYNGEE. V was shortened by 4 bases and J by 10 bases, with 12 bases between the two germline ends. This CDR3 has 12 residues. The DNA for the CDR3 is TGTGCCAGCAGCTCTAACGTGGGGGAGCAGTTCTTC. Its translation is CASSSNVGEQFF. Full variable domain (missing parts from reference TRBV9 and TRBJ2-1): DSGVTQTPKHLITATGQRVTLRCSPRSGDLSVYWYQQSLDQGLQFLIQYYNGEERAKGNILERFSAQQFPDLHSELNLSSLELGDSALYFCASSSNVGEQFFGPGTRLTVL.

The chain joins TRBV2 to TRBJ2-2; D is uncertain. This CDR3 is built from 14 residues. From germline, CDR1 is SNHLY and CDR2 FYNNEI. Deletions cut 4 bases from V and 8 bases from J, with 14 bases between. CDR3 in amino acids: CASSGPPTVGELFF. The CDR3 DNA sequence: TGTGCCAGCAGTGGGCCGCCGACGGTGGGGGAGCTGTTTTTT. Together with reference TRBV2 and TRBJ2-2, the CDR3 gives the full variable domain: EPEVTQTPSHQVTQMGQEVILRCVPISNHLYFYWYRQILGQKVEFLVSFYNNEISEKSEIFDDQFSVERPDGSNFTLKIRSTKLEDSAMYFCASSGPPTVGELFFGEGSRLTVL.

Only a few counts were recorded for this clonotype. The chain employs TRBV20-1 and TRBJ2-3; 10 nucleotides agree with TRBD2. V gave up 3 bases and J gave up 4 bases; unmatched junction bases: 10. This CDR3 is built from 16 residues. Germline lookup yields CDR1 DFQATT and CDR2 SNEGSKA (reference sequence). The CDR3 bases are TGCAGTGCTAGGGGGCCGGGACTAGCGAGGCCAGATACGCAGTATTTT. It specifies CSARGPGLARPDTQYF.

CDR3 coding DNA: TGTGCCAGCACCCGGCCGGGACAGGGGAACTATGGCTACACCTTC. Translated, it gives CASTRPGQGNYGYTF. The chain uses TRBV12-3 or TRBV12-4 and TRBJ1-2; 10 bases align to TRBD1. Trimming cost V 7 bases and J 2 bases; bases outside gene matches: 7. There are 15 residues in the CDR3.

CDR3 amino acids: CASSLGKLSGANVLTF. The CDR3 DNA follows: TGTGCCAGCAGTTTAGGGAAACTCTCTGGGGCCAACGTCCTGACTTTC. The chain carries TRBV12-3 or TRBV12-4 and TRBJ2-6; D unresolved. V lost 1 base and J 0 bases, leaving 7 bases between the germline ends. This CDR3 has 16 amino acids.

This clonotype was seen many times. V gene TRBV3-1 combines with J gene TRBJ2-1; the match to TRBD2 covers 9 bases. The CDR3 totals 15 residues. V was clipped by 1 base and J by 9 bases; unmatched bases: 7. Looked up from germline, CDR1 is LGHDT and CDR2 is YNNKEL (reference sequence). CDR3 residues: CASSQVAGGPSEQFF. The CDR3 DNA sequence: TGTGCCAGCAGCCAAGTTGCGGGAGGGCCGAGTGAGCAGTTCTTC.

The chain joins TRBV30 to TRBJ2-7; a weak D match, TRBD1 (8 bases). This CDR3 contains 14 residues. Trimming removed 0 bases from V and 5 bases from J, with 14 bases in between. Germline V lookup: CDR1 GTSNPN, CDR2 SVGIG (reference sequence). The CDR3 sequence: CAWSVSTGGDEQYF. Here the CDR3 DNA reads TGTGCCTGGAGTGTAAGCACAGGGGGGGACGAGCAGTACTTC.

This clonotype showed up just a few times. The rearrangement joins TRBV7-9 to TRBJ2-3; D may match TRBD1 or TRBD2 (5 bases each). The CDR3 is 15 residues long. The germline V gene encodes CDR1 SEHNR and CDR2 FQNEAQ (reference sequence). Trimming took off 5 bases at V and 3 bases at J, with 15 bases between the two ends. The CDR3 coding sequence is TGTGCCAGCAGCCGCGTGGTGGGGGAGACAGATACGCAGTATTTT. The encoded protein is CASSRVVGETDTQYF. Drawing the rest from reference TRBV7-9 and TRBJ2-3, the complete variable domain is DTGVSQNPRHKITKRGQNVTFRCDPISEHNRLYWYRQTLGQGPEFLTYFQNEAQLEKSRLLSDRFSAERPKGSFSTLEIQRTEQGDSAMYLCASSRVVGETDTQYFGPGTRLTVL.

There are many counts of this clonotype. This chain connects TRBV6-5 to TRBJ1-5; D is uncertain. The CDR3 sequence is 13 residues long. Trimming took off 1 base at V and 2 bases at J, with 3 bases between the two ends. Germline assignment: CDR1 MNHEY and CDR2 SVGAGI. Written as DNA, the CDR3 is TGTGCCAGCAGTTACTGGGGCAATCAGCCCCAGCATTTT. This sequence encodes CASSYWGNQPQHF.

A few counts support this clonotype. The V call is TRBV4-1, the J call TRBJ2-1; D perhaps matches TRBD2 (5 bases). Germline-derived CDR1 and CDR2 are MGHRA and YSYEKL. The CDR3 consists of 13 residues. The V gene lost 1 base and the J gene lost 7 bases, with 8 bases spanning the gap. The CDR3 loop is CASSQAGRNEQFF. For the CDR3, the DNA is TGCGCCAGCAGCCAAGCGGGGAGAAATGAGCAGTTCTTC.

This chain uses TRBV4-1 with TRBJ2-1; D is unresolved. CDR3 length: 13 amino acids. V lost 2 bases and J lost 7, with 9 bases in between. Germline V CDR1 and CDR2: MGHRA, YSYEKL. The DNA of the CDR3 is TGCGCCAGCAGCCAAAAGCTGTGGAATGAGCAGTTCTTC. Protein: CASSQKLWNEQFF.

This clonotype has a handful of counts. V gene TRBV3-1 combines with J gene TRBJ2-7, with D perhaps being TRBD1 or TRBD2 (5 bases each). V was shortened by 0 bases and J by 0 bases, with 9 bases between the two germline ends. This CDR3 region has 15 residues. Germline CDR1 LGHDT, CDR2 YNNKEL (reference sequence). CDR3 bases: TGTGCCAGCAGCCAAGATCCAGGGAGCTCCTACGAGCAGTACTTC. It encodes CASSQDPGSSYEQYF.

To note about this clonotype: Lacking the conserved final phenylalanine or tryptophan, this CDR3 likely reflects a read error. The gene calls are TRBV2 and TRBJ2-7; D unresolved. This CDR3 has 13 amino acids. With 5 bases removed from V and 1 base from J, the gap between germline ends came to 9 bases. The germline CDR1 and CDR2 sequences are SNHLY and FYNNEI. The CDR3 region is CASSPSESYEQYL. The CDR3 DNA is TGTGCCAGCAGTCCTTCCGAGTCCTACGAGCAGTACCTC.

The chain carries TRBV6-1 and TRBJ2-2; D is unresolved. This CDR3 is 13 amino acids long. The V gene's germline CDR1 is MNHNS and CDR2 SASEGT. The V gene lost 6 bases and the J gene lost 5 bases, with 10 bases spanning the gap. For the CDR3, the DNA is TGTGCCAGCAGCCCCGTGGTTACCGGGGAGCTGTTTTTT. Translation gives CASSPVVTGELFF.